This T cell receptor beta chain was sequenced during a study of T cells in localized non-small cell lung cancer. The data were produced by immunoSEQ multiplex PCR, yet TCRdb's version contains in-frame clones alone and is incomplete. The sample has approximately 26,000 clones; roughly 90% are singletons. From germline, CDR1 is SGDLS and CDR2 YYNGEE. Trimming removed 6 bases from V and 8 bases from J, with 18 bases in between. The CDR3 extends over 15 amino acids. V usage is TRBV9 and J usage is TRBJ1-6; tentatively, D is TRBD1 (5 bases). This specimen consisted of peripheral blood, obtained before any cancer treatment. This receptor was obtained from a female donor aged 60 or older with stage II squamous cell lung carcinoma. For the CDR3, the DNA is TGTGCCAGCACTCCCGGGACTGGGGTCTATTCACCCCTCCACTTT. Translating gives CASTPGTGVYSPLHF. The whole variable domain, remainder taken from reference TRBV9 and TRBJ1-6, is DSGVTQTPKHLITATGQRVTLRCSPRSGDLSVYWYQQSLDQGLQFLIQYYNGEERAKGNILERFSAQQFPDLHSELNLSSLELGDSALYFCASTPGTGVYSPLHFGNGTRLTVT.